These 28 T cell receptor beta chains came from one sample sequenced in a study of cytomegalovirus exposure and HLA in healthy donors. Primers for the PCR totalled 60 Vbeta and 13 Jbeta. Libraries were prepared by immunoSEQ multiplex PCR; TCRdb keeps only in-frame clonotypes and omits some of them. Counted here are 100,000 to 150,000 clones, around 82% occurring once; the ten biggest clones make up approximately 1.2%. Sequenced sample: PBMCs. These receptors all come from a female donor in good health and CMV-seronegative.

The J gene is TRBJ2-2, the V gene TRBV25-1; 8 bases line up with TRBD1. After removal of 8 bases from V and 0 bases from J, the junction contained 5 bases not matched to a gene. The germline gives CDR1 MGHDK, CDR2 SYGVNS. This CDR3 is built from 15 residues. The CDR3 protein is CASGQGVANTGELFF. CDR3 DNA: TGTGCCAGCGGACAGGGAGTCGCGAACACCGGGGAGCTGTTTTTT.

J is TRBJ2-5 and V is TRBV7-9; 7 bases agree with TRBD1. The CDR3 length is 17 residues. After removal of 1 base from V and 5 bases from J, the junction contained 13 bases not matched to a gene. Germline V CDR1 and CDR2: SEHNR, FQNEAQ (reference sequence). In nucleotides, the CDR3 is TGTGCCAGCAGCTTAGAAGTCGGGACAGCCACGACGGAGACCCAGTACTTC. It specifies CASSLEVGTATTETQYF.

The CDR3 here is CASSGGSLGNIQYF. CDR3 nucleotides: TGTGCCAGCAGTGGTGGCTCCCTCGGGAACATTCAGTACTTC. V and J are TRBV2 and TRBJ2-4, with D unresolved. The CDR3 is 14 amino acids. Trimming removed 4 bases at V and 7 bases at J, with 14 bases between. Germline lookup yields CDR1 SNHLY and CDR2 FYNNEI.

CDR3 sequence reads: CAISEGQGTGELFF. The CDR3 region has the DNA TGTGCCATCAGTGAGGGACAGGGCACCGGGGAGCTGTTTTTT. This rearrangement joins TRBV10-3 to TRBJ2-2; TRBD1 agrees at 8 bases. Per germline, CDR1 ENHRY and CDR2 SYGVKD. Trimming took 2 bases from V and 4 from J; bases not matched to a gene: 0. This CDR3 contains 14 residues.

The CDR3 DNA sequence: TGCGCCAGCAGCGGACTAGCGGACAACCAAGAGACCCAGTACTTC. It codes for CASSGLADNQETQYF. V gene TRBV5-1 combines with J gene TRBJ2-5, with 10 nucleotides matching TRBD2. Germline CDR1 is SGHRS and CDR2 is YFSETQ. The CDR3 consists of 15 residues. J gave up 0 bases and V 4 bases, and 3 bases lay outside the gene matches.

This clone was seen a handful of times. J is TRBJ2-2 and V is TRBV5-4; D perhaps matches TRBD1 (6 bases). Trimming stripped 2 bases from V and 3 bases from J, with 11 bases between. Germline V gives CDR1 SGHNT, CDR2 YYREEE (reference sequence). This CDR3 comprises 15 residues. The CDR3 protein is CASSLGQGYTGELFF. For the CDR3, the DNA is TGTGCCAGCAGCTTAGGCCAGGGGTACACCGGGGAGCTGTTTTTT.

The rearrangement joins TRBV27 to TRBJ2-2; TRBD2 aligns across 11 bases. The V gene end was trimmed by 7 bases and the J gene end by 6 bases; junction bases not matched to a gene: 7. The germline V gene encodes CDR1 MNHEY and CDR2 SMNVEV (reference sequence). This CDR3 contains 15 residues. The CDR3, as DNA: TGTGCCAGCACCCCGACTAGCGGGATCTCCGGGGAGCTGTTTTTT. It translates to CASTPTSGISGELFF.

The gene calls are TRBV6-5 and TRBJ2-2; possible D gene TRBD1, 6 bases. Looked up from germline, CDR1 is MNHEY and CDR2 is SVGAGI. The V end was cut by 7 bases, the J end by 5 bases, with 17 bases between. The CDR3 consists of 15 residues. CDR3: CASTHRDIGTGELFF. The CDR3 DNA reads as TGTGCCAGCACCCACCGGGACATTGGGACCGGGGAGCTGTTTTTT.

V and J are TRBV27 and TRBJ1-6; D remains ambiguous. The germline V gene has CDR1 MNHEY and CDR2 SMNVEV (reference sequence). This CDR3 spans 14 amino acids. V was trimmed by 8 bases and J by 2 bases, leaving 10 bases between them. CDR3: CASAAETYNSPLHF. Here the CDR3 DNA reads TGTGCCAGCGCGGCGGAGACCTATAATTCACCCCTCCACTTT.

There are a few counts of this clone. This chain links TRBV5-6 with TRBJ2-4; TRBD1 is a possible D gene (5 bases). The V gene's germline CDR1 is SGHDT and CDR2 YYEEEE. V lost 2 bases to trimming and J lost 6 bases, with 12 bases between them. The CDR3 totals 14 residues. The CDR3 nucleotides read TGTGCCAGCAGCTTAGGGTCCCAGGGAAACATTCAGTACTTC. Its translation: CASSLGSQGNIQYF.

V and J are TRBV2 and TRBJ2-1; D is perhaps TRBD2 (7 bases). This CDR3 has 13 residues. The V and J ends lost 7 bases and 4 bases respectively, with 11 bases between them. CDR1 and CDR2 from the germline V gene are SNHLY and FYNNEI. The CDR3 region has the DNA TGTGCCAGCACGGGGGGCCCTTACAATGAGCAGTTCTTC. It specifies CASTGGPYNEQFF.

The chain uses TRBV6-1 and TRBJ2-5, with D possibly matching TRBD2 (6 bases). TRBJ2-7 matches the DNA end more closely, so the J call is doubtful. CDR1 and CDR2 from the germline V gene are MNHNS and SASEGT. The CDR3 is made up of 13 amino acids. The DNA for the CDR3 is TGTGCCAGCAGGCGGGATACGTCCTACGAGCAGTACTTC. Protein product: CASRRDTSYEQYF.

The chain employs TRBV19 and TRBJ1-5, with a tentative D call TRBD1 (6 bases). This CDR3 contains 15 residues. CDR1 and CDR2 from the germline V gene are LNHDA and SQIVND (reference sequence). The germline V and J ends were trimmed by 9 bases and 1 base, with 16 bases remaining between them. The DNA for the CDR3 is TGTGCCAGCGCAGGGGATCAATTCAGCAATCAGCCCCAGCATTTT. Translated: CASAGDQFSNQPQHF.

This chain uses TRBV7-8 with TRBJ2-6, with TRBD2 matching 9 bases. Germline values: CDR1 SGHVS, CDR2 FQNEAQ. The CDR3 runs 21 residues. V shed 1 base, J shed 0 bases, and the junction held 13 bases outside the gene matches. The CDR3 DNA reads TGTGCCAGCAGCTTAGTCGGGCTAGCGGGGTTTCGCTACTCTGGGGCCAACGTCCTGACTTTC. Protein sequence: CASSLVGLAGFRYSGANVLTF.

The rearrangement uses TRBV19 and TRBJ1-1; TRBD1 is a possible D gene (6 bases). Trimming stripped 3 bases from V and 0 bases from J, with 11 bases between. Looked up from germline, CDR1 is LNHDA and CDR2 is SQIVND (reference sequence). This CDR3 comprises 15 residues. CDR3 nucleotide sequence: TGTGCCAGTAGTATCAGGGGCCTCTTGAACACTGAAGCTTTCTTT. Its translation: CASSIRGLLNTEAFF.

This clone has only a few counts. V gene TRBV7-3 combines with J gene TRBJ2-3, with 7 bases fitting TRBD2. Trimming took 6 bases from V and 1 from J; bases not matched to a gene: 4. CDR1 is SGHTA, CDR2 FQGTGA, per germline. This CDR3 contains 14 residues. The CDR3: CASSFTSGTDTQYF. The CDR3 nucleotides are TGTGCCAGCAGTTTTACTAGCGGCACAGATACGCAGTATTTT.

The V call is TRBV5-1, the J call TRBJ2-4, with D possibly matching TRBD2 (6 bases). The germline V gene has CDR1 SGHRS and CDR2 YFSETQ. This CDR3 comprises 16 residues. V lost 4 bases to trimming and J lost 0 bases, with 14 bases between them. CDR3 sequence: CASSPQGGAAKNIQYF. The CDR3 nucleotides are TGCGCCAGCAGCCCCCAGGGAGGAGCAGCCAAAAACATTCAGTACTTC.

CDR3 coding DNA: TGTGCCAGCAGTTACGGGACAGGGTTTTACGAGCAGTACTTC. It encodes CASSYGTGFYEQYF. The chain carries TRBV6-5 and TRBJ2-7; 9 bases are a match to TRBD1. The ends lost 2 bases at V and 4 bases at J; junction bases unmatched: 3. This CDR3 comprises 14 residues. The germline V gene has CDR1 MNHEY and CDR2 SVGAGI.

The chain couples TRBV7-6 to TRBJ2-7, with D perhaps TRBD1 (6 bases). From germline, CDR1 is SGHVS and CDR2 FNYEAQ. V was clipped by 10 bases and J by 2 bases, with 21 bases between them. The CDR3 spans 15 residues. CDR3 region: CATALGPTGAYEQYF. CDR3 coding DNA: TGTGCCACCGCCCTAGGGCCGACAGGAGCCTACGAGCAGTACTTC.

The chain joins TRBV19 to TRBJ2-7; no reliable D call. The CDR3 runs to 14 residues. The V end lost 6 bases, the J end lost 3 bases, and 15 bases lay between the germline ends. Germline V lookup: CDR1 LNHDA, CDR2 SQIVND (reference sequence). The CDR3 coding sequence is TGTGCCAGTAGCACCCTTAGAGGCCTCTACGAGCAGTACTTC. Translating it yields CASSTLRGLYEQYF.

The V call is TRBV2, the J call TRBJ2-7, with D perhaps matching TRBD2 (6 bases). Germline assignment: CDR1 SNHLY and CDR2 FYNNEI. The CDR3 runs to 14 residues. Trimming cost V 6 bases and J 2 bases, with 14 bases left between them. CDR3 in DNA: TGTGCCAGCAGGAGAGCGGGTACAACCTACGAGCAGTACTTC. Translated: CASRRAGTTYEQYF.

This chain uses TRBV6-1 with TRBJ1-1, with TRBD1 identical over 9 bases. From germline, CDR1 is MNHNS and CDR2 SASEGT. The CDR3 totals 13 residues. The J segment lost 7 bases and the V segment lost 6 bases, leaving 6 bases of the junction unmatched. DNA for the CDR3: TGTGCCAGCAGGGGACAGGGCATAAGTGAAGCTTTCTTT. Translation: CASRGQGISEAFF.

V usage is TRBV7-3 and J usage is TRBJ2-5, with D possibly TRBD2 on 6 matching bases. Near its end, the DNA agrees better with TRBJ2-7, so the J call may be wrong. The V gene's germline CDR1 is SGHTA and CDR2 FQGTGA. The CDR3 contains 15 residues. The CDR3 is CASSSTGLPGHEQYF. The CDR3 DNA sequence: TGTGCCAGCAGCTCAACGGGACTCCCAGGGCACGAGCAGTACTTC.

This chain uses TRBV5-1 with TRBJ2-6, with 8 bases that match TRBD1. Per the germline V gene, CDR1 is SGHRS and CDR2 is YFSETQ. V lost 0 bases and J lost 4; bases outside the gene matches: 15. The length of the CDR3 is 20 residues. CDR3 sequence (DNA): TGCGCCAGCAGCTTGGCCACGCCCTGGACAGGGTTGGCCGGGGCCAACGTCCTGACTTTC. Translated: CASSLATPWTGLAGANVLTF.

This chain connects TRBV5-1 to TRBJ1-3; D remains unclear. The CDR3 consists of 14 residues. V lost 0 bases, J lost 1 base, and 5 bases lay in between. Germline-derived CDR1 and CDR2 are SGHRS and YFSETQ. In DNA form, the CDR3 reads TGCGCCAGCAGCTTGGAGACTTCTGGAAACACCATATATTTT. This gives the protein CASSLETSGNTIYF.

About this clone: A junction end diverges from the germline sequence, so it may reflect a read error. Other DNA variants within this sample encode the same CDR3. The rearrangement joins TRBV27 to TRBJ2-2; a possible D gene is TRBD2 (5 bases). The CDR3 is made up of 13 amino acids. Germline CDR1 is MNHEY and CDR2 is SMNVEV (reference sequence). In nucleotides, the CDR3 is TGTGCCAGTAGTTTCGGGAACACCGGGGAGCTGTTCTTT. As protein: CASSFGNTGELFF.

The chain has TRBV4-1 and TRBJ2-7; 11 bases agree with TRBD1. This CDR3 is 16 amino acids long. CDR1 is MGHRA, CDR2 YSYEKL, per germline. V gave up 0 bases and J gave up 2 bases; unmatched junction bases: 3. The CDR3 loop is CASSQEPGQGAYEQYF. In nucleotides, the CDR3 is TGCGCCAGCAGCCAAGAACCGGGACAGGGGGCCTACGAGCAGTACTTC.

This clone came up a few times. As DNA, the CDR3 is TGTGCCAGCAGTGCGGGGGGGCGCATTAGTGGCTACACCTTC. Residues: CASSAGGRISGYTF. The chain couples TRBV6-1 to TRBJ1-2; a weak D match, TRBD1 (6 bases). The CDR3 totals 14 residues. In germline, CDR1 is MNHNS, CDR2 SASEGT. V was shortened by 4 bases and J by 7 bases, with 16 bases between the two germline ends.